This T cell receptor beta chain is drawn from a study of blood T cell repertoires in COVID-19. Whole-study context: The United States, Italy and Spain supplied acute and convalescent COVID-19 samples. In each case, the material was cDNA or gDNA derived from T cells, B-cell-depleted T cells, or PBMCs.

CDR3 length equals 17 residues. V dropped 8 bases and J dropped 1; count of bases not matched to a gene: 11. Germline V gives CDR1 MRHNA, CDR2 SNTAGT. Authors' data handling: The authors estimated nucleated cell counts from reference gene primer amplification. Measured with immunoSEQ multiplex PCR; TCRdb has only the in-frame clones, and not every one. V, J and clone size derive from that table, while D and trimming were established from the DNA sequence. The sample records roughly 200,000 clones, roughly 80% being singletons. Followed longitudinally, the Seattle patients had been enrolled during active infection. This clone has only one observation.

Sequenced material: peripheral blood. The chain employs TRBV6-4 and TRBJ1-5, with 10 bases that match TRBD1. The origin of this receptor is a woman over 75 with COVID-19, enrolled during active disease. The CDR3 sequence: CASLTRQGARSNQPQHF. Written as DNA, the CDR3 is TGTGCCAGCTTAACTCGACAGGGGGCGCGGAGCAATCAGCCCCAGCATTTT.